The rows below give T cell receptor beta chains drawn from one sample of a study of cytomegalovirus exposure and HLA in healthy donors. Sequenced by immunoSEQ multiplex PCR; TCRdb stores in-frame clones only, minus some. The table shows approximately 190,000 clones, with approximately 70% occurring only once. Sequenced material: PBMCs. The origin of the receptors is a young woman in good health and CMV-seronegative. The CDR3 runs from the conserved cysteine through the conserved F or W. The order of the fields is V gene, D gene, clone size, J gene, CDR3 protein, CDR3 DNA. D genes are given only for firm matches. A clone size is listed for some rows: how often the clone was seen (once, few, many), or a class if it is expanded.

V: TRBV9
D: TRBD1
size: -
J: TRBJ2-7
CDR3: CASSTGTAESYEQYF
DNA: TGTGCCAGCAGCACCGGGACAGCAGAATCCTACGAGCAGTACTTC

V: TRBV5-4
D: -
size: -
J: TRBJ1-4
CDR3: CASRRGGRGTNEKLFF
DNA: TGTGCCAGCAGGCGCGGGGGGAGAGGGACTAATGAAAAACTGTTTTTT

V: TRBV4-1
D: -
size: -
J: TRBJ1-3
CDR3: CASSLKTAINLKSGNTIYF
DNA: TGCGCCAGCAGCCTAAAGACAGCCATAAACCTGAAGTCTGGAAACACCATATATTTT

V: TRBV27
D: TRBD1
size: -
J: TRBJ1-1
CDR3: CASSPPGDRSETEAFF
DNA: TGTGCCAGCAGTCCCCCGGGGGACAGGTCGGAGACTGAAGCTTTCTTT

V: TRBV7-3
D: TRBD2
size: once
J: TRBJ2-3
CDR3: CASSPKRLAGEPVTDTQYF
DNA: TGTGCCAGCAGCCCAAAACGACTAGCGGGGGAGCCTGTCACAGATACGCAGTATTTT

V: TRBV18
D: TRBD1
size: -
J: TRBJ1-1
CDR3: CASSPPRGPNTEAFF
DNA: TGTGCCAGCTCACCACCCAGGGGGCCTAACACTGAAGCTTTCTTT

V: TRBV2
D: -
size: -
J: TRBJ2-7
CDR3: CASSRVELYEQYF
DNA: TGTGCCAGCAGCAGGGTAGAGCTGTACGAGCAGTACTTC

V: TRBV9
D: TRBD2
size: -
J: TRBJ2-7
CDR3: CASSSGLAIYEQYF
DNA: TGTGCCAGCAGCTCGGGACTAGCGATCTACGAGCAGTACTTC

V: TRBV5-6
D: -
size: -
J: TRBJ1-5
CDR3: CASSQSQVWSQPQHF
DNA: TGTGCCAGCAGCCAATCACAGGTCTGGTCACAGCCCCAGCATTTT

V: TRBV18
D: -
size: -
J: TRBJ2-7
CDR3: CASSPPARGYEQYF
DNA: TGTGCCAGCTCACCACCAGCCAGGGGCTACGAGCAGTACTTC

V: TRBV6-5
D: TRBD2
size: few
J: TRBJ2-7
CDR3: CASSYSGLAGGYEQYF
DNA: TGTGCCAGCAGTTACTCGGGACTAGCGGGAGGCTACGAGCAGTACTTC

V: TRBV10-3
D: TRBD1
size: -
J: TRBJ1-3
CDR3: CAINGGRGQGNSGNTIYF
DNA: TGTGCCATCAATGGCGGTAGGGGACAGGGGAATTCTGGAAACACCATATATTTT

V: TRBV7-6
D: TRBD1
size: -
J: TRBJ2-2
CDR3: CASSVGQGNTGELFF
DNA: TGTGCCAGCAGCGTGGGACAGGGGAACACCGGGGAGCTGTTTTTT

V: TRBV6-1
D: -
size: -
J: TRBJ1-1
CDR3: CASSGAGVANTEAFF
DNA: TGTGCCAGCAGTGGTGCAGGGGTTGCGAACACTGAAGCTTTCTTT

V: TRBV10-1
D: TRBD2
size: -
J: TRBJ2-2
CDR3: CASMKTSGIANTGELFF
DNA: TGCGCCAGCATGAAGACTAGCGGGATTGCGAACACCGGGGAGCTGTTTTTT

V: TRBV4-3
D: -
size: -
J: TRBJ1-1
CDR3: CASSQDLAGNTEAFF
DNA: TGCGCCAGCAGCCAAGATTTGGCGGGAAACACTGAAGCTTTCTTT

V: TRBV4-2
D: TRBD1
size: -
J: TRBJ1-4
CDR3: CASSQDSPGQGHEKLFF
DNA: TGTGCCAGCAGCCAAGATTCTCCGGGACAGGGGCACGAAAAACTGTTTTTT

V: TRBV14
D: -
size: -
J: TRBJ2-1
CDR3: CASSQDVAGRLEQFF
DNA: TGTGCCAGCAGCCAAGATGTGGCGGGACGGTTAGAGCAGTTCTTC

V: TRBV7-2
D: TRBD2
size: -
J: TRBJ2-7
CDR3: CASSFSVAGDEQYF
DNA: TGTGCCAGCAGCTTTTCCGTAGCGGGAGACGAGCAGTACTTC

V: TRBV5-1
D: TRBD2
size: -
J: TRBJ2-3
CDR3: CASSPQRGIDTQYF
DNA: TGCGCCAGCAGCCCCCAGCGGGGTATAGATACGCAGTATTTT

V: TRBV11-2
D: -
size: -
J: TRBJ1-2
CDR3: CASSSSSLRGYTF
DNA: TGTGCCAGCAGTTCCAGCTCCCTGCGGGGCTACACCTTC

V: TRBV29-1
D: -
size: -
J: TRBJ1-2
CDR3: CSVARDYGYTF
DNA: TGCAGCGTTGCCCGGGACTATGGCTACACCTTC

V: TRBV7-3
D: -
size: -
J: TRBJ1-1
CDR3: CASSLKGLGMNTEAFF
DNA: TGTGCCAGCAGCTTAAAGGGGCTGGGCATGAACACTGAAGCTTTCTTT

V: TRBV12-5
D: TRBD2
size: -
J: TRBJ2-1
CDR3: CASGFGGGASYNEQFF
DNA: TGTGCTAGTGGTTTTGGCGGGGGGGCCTCCTACAATGAGCAGTTCTTC

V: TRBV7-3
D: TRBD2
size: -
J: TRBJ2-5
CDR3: CASSSHPVSGGALWETQYF
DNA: TGTGCCAGCAGCTCCCATCCCGTGAGCGGGGGGGCACTCTGGGAGACCCAGTACTTC

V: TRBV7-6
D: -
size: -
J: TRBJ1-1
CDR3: CASSLAWGSWDNLNTEAFF
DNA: TGTGCCAGCAGCTTAGCGTGGGGTAGCTGGGACAACCTGAACACTGAAGCTTTCTTT

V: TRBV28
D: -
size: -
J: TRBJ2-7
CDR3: CASSRGGPYEQYF
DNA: TGTGCCAGCAGTAGGGGGGGTCCCTACGAGCAGTACTTC

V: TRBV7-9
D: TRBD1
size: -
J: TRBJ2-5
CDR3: CSSSLDRVETQYF
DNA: TGTTCCAGCAGCCTTGACAGGGTGGAGACCCAGTACTTC

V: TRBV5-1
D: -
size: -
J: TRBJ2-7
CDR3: CASSLAKSPRLYEQYF
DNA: TGCGCCAGCAGCTTGGCTAAGTCCCCTCGACTCTACGAGCAGTACTTC

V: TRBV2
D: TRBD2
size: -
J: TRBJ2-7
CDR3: CASKAGGPWEQYF
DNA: TGTGCCAGCAAGGCGGGAGGGCCTTGGGAGCAGTACTTC

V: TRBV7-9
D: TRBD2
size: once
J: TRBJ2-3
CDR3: CASSLVLGLAEFTDTQYF
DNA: TGTGCCAGCAGCTTAGTGTTGGGACTAGCGGAATTCACAGATACGCAGTATTTT

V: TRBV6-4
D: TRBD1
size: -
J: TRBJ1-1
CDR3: CASRDRGGTEAFF
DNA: TGTGCCAGCAGGGACAGGGGGGGGACTGAAGCTTTCTTT

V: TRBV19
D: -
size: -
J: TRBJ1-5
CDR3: CASSIRAQPQHF
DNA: TGTGCCAGTAGTATACGAGCTCAGCCCCAGCATTTT

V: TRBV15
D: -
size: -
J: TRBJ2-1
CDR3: CATSSPPPGVPSPFF
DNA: TGTGCCACCAGCTCGCCCCCTCCGGGGGTCCCTTCCCCGTTCTTC

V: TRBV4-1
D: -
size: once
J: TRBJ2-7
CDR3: CASSQEGVTYEQYF
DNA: TGCGCCAGCAGCCAAGAAGGAGTTACCTACGAGCAGTACTTC

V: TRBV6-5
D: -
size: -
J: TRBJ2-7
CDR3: CASSRQINYEQYF
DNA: TGTGCCAGCAGTCGACAGATTAACTACGAGCAGTACTTC

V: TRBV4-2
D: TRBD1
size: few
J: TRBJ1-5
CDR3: CASSQKPDRGGQPQHF
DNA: TGTGCCAGCAGCCAAAAACCGGACAGGGGAGGACAGCCCCAGCATTTT

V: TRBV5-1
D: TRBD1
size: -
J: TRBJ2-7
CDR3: CASSFYPGQATYEQYF
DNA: TGCGCCAGCAGTTTTTATCCGGGACAGGCTACCTACGAGCAGTACTTC

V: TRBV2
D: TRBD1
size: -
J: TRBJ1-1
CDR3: CASRRDRGNTEAFF
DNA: TGTGCCAGCAGGCGGGACAGGGGGAACACTGAAGCTTTCTTT

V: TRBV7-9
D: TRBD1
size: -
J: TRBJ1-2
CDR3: CASDRDRIGYTF
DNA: TGTGCCAGCGACCGGGACAGAATTGGCTACACCTTC

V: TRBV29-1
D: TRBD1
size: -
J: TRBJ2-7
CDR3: CSVGRTGSYEQYF
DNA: TGCAGCGTTGGGCGGACAGGGTCCTACGAGCAGTACTTC

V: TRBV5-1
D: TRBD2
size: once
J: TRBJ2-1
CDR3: CASSLSEGTSVYNEQFF
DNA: TGCGCCAGCAGCTTGTCCGAAGGAACTAGCGTGTACAATGAGCAGTTCTTC

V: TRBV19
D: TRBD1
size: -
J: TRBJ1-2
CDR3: CASSGQGYYGYTF
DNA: TGTGCCAGTAGCGGACAGGGCTACTATGGCTACACCTTC

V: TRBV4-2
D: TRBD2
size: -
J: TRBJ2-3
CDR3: CASSQALAGALDTQYF
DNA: TGTGCCAGCAGCCAAGCCCTTGCGGGAGCCTTAGATACGCAGTATTTT

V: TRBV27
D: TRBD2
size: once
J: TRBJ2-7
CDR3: CASSTSPRGGSYEQYF
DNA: TGTGCCAGCAGCACTTCCCCCCGGGGGGGCTCCTACGAGCAGTACTTC

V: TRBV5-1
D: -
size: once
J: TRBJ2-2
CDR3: CASSPGDTGELFF
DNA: TGCGCCAGCAGCCCCGGGGACACCGGGGAGCTGTTTTTT

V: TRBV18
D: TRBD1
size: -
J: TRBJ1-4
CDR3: CASSPQGATVEKLFF
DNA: TGTGCCAGCTCACCACAGGGGGCAACGGTTGAAAAACTGTTTTTT

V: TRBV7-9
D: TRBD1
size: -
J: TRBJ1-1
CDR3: CASSYFGQGATEAFF
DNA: TGTGCCAGCAGCTACTTCGGACAGGGGGCCACTGAAGCTTTCTTT

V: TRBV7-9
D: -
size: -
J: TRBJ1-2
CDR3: CASSLAGTSSNYGYTF
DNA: TGTGCCAGCAGCTTAGCGGGGACAAGCTCTAACTATGGCTACACCTTC